The clone carrying this T cell receptor (beta chain) has more than one count but fewer than ten. This entry belongs to a study of T cells after yellow fever vaccination. Germline CDR1 SGHAT, CDR2 FQNNGV. This CDR3 has 17 residues. Trimming cost V 1 base and J 2 bases, with 15 bases left between them. TCRdb independently ran MiXCR on the 5' RACE reads; one entry per CDR3 protein. In the table there are 500,000 to 650,000 distinct CDR3 sequences, around 12% of which are singletons. The origin of this receptor is a man under 40 who received the YFV17D yellow fever vaccine. The sample was PBMCs, taken on the day of the yellow fever booster vaccination. The V and J genes are TRBV11-2 and TRBJ2-4; D gene unclear. The CDR3 coding sequence is TGTGCCAGCAGCTTAGTAACCTATGTTTGGCCCAAAAACATTCAGTACTTC. Encoded protein: CASSLVTYVWPKNIQYF.